This TCR beta chain was captured by sequencing in a study of CD8 T cells in Susac syndrome. Random-hexamer reverse transcription was applied to roughly 0.45 to 1 ug RNA. The TCR beta CDR3 was amplified by immunoSEQ multiplex PCR across 54 Vbeta, 13 Jbeta. TCRdb analysed the immunoSEQ multiplex PCR reads with MiXCR anew, one entry per CDR3 protein. The data contain some 300,000 distinct CDR3 sequences, 75% to 90% of them singletons. Germline V gives CDR1 SGDLS, CDR2 YYNGEE. V lost 2 bases, J lost 4 bases, and 15 bases lay in between. The CDR3 loop spans 16 amino acids. From blood CD8+ and CD4+ T cells, TCR beta sequences were generated. TEMRA cells were FACS-enriched, unlike CD8+ and CD4+ T cells, which were negatively isolated.

The clonotype was recovered from a human donor with multiple sclerosis. The J gene is TRBJ2-2, the V gene TRBV9; D uncertain. The sample consisted of CD8+ T cells from PBMCs. The CDR3 sequence is CASSVHTRLTTGELFF. The CDR3 DNA reads as TGTGCCAGCAGCGTGCACACCCGGCTTACCACCGGGGAGCTGTTTTTT.